This T cell receptor beta chain was profiled in a study of blood T cells in healthy people across ages. General observations from the study: The diversity estimates, figures obtained from one million T cells, were considered underestimates.

A sample-barcoded 5' primer and a J-beta primer mix were used in a second PCR of roughly 7 to 12 cycles. One entry per CDR3 protein results from TCRdb running MiXCR on the 5' RACE reads. Of 1 million to 1.2 million distinct CDR3 sequences listed, more than 30% were seen once; the top ten hold under 15%. Every donor provided around 9.5 milliliters of peripheral blood. Germline assignment: CDR1 ENHRY and CDR2 SYGVKD. This CDR3 contains 16 residues. Deletions cut 1 base from V and 0 bases from J, with 10 bases between. Details on this clonotype: The antigen is undetermined.

This clonotype was obtained from a man younger than 35 in good health. The rearrangement joins TRBV10-3 to TRBJ1-5; D gene ambiguous. Sequencing used blood. The CDR3 DNA sequence: TGTGCCATCAGTGAGTTGATCAGGTATAGCAATCAGCCCCAGCATTTT. Translated, it gives CAISELIRYSNQPQHF.